Listed below are T cell receptor beta chains from one sample, sequenced in a study of T-cell memory formation after mild COVID-19. A single record per CDR3 protein comes from TCRdb applying MiXCR to the 5' RACE reads. Of 200,000 to 250,000 distinct CDR3 sequences in the sample, 16% are singletons; the top ten hold 3.5%. Sequencing was performed on PBMCs or a T cell subset sorted from them (not recorded which). The source is a man aged 18 to 29 who had mild COVID-19 (a few samples of this study predate the infection). Cell type and time point are not known. Each CDR3 is given with its conserved first and last residue. A D gene is named only where the DNA matches it firmly. Some rows mark clone size as missing; the rest say once, few, many or name a class of expanded clone.

V gene	J gene	clone size	D gene	CDR3 protein	CDR3 DNA
TRBV6-5	TRBJ1-3	few	-	CASSYSTWGRNTIYF	TGTGCCAGCAGTTACTCGACTTGGGGGAGAAACACCATATATTTT
TRBV5-5	TRBJ1-2	-	-	CASSLNGVPNYGYTF	TGTGCCAGCAGCTTGAATGGAGTACCTAACTATGGCTACACCTTC
TRBV5-6	TRBJ2-5	few	-	CASSYEEETQYF	TGTGCCAGCAGCTATGAAGAAGAGACCCAGTACTTC
TRBV28	TRBJ2-2	-	-	CASTTGQSTGELFF	TGTGCCAGCACGACGGGGCAGAGCACCGGGGAGCTGTTTTTT
TRBV28	TRBJ1-2	-	TRBD1	CASSDIGTDFPVDGYTF	TGTGCCAGCAGCGATATCGGGACAGATTTCCCGGTGGATGGCTACACCTTC
TRBV6-5	TRBJ1-6	-	-	CASTVGDSPLHF	TGTGCCAGTACGGTGGGGGACTCACCCCTCCACTTT
TRBV9	TRBJ1-2	-	TRBD1	CASSESSRGHTF	TGTGCCAGCAGCGAGAGCTCCAGGGGGCACACCTTC
TRBV7-9	TRBJ2-1	-	-	CASSLGTEGHEQFF	TGTGCCAGCAGCTTAGGGACGGAGGGCCATGAGCAGTTCTTC
TRBV6-5	TRBJ2-5	few	TRBD1	CASSIDREETQYF	TGTGCCAGCAGTATCGACAGGGAAGAGACCCAGTACTTC
TRBV7-2	TRBJ2-3	many	TRBD2	CASSFLAGGPQYF	TGTGCCAGCAGCTTCCTAGCGGGGGGGCCACAGTATTTT
TRBV7-3	TRBJ2-3	-	-	CASSLGTLADTQYF	TGTGCCAGCAGCTTAGGGACGCTGGCAGATACGCAGTATTTT
TRBV18	TRBJ1-5	-	-	CASSLRDTNQPQHF	TGTGCCAGCTCACTCCGGGACACCAATCAGCCCCAGCATTTT
TRBV3-1	TRBJ2-7	few	-	CASSQRLNEQYF	TGTGCCAGCAGCCAAAGACTCAACGAGCAGTACTTC
TRBV10-2	TRBJ1-1	-	-	CASSSAGRTEAFF	TGCGCCAGCAGTTCAGCCGGACGCACTGAAGCGTTCTTT
TRBV6-5	TRBJ1-2	few	-	CASTLTGSYSYTF	TGTGCCAGCACCCTAACAGGGAGCTATAGCTACACCTTC
TRBV7-9	TRBJ2-3	-	TRBD2	CASSQAGIPDTQYF	TGTGCCAGCAGCCAAGCGGGGATACCAGATACGCAGTATTTT
TRBV5-1	TRBJ1-1	-	TRBD1	CASRYRGQENTEAFF	TGCGCCAGCAGATACCGTGGACAGGAGAACACTGAAGCTTTCTTT
TRBV7-6	TRBJ2-3	-	TRBD1	CASSKTGLSTDTQYF	TGTGCCAGCAGCAAGACAGGGCTTAGCACAGATACGCAGTATTTT
TRBV10-3	TRBJ1-2	-	-	CAISEDGHYGYTF	TGTGCCATCAGTGAGGATGGGCACTATGGCTACACCTTC
TRBV5-1	TRBJ2-1	few	-	CASSLGPPSGAEEQFF	TGCGCCAGCAGCTTGGGACCCCCCAGTGGCGCGGAGGAGCAGTTCTTC
TRBV25-1	TRBJ2-7	-	-	CASSGQPLEQYF	TGTGCCAGCAGTGGACAGCCCCTCGAGCAGTACTTC
TRBV5-1	TRBJ2-3	few	-	CASSLARENTQYF	TGCGCCAGCAGCTTGGCCAGGGAGAATACGCAGTATTTT
TRBV28	TRBJ1-2	-	-	CASSLGGLEGYTF	TGTGCCAGCAGTTTAGGTGGTCTCGAAGGCTACACCTTC
TRBV7-2	TRBJ1-3	few	-	CASSKGGRGSGNTIYF	TGTGCCAGCAGCAAGGGGGGCAGGGGCTCTGGAAACACCATATATTTT
TRBV2	TRBJ1-2	few	-	CASRERDGQNYGYTF	TGTGCCAGCAGGGAACGGGACGGACAAAACTATGGCTACACCTTC
TRBV29-1	TRBJ2-1	few	-	CSVVQSYNEQFF	TGCAGCGTTGTTCAGTCCTACAATGAGCAGTTCTTC
TRBV3-1	TRBJ2-7	-	-	CASSPPGPLDEQYF	TGTGCCAGCAGCCCTCCGGGGCCGCTCGACGAGCAGTACTTC
TRBV5-1	TRBJ2-2	many	-	CASSLRALNTGELFF	TGCGCCAGCAGCTTGAGGGCCTTGAACACCGGGGAGCTGTTTTTT
TRBV5-1	TRBJ2-5	-	TRBD1	CASSWGQGETQYF	TGCGCCAGCAGCTGGGGACAGGGAGAGACCCAGTACTTC
TRBV7-6	TRBJ1-1	few	-	CASSSPDRGGYTEAFF	TGTGCCAGCAGCTCCCCTGACCGGGGCGGATACACTGAAGCTTTCTTT
TRBV20-1	TRBJ1-5	few	-	CSARSEGSARRPQHF	TGCAGTGCTAGGTCGGAAGGGTCGGCAAGAAGGCCCCAGCATTTT
TRBV11-2	TRBJ2-7	few	-	CASRPTTKPSEQYF	TGTGCCAGCAGACCCACAACCAAACCTTCCGAGCAGTACTTC